The source of this T cell receptor beta chain is a study of molecular identifiers for immune sequencing clone quantification listed by TCRdb under 2018. For context, the study as a whole: For a replicate experiment, the RNA from either 20,000 or 100,000 naive CD8 T cells was divided into five aliquots, and four of those aliquots went on to sequencing. This methods study benchmarked molecular-identifier clustering-based TCR repertoire sequencing (MIDCIRS) and TCR RNA copy counting, using CD8 T cells to do so.

Receptors were amplified or captured by PCR. The data were produced on an Illumina HiSeq 4000. Bulk TCR libraries were made following a previously described method, with the TCR primers given in Table S5. The Qiagen AllPrep DNA/RNA kit was used to purify total RNA. Before analysis, reads from multiple sequencing runs of the same library were pooled. The authors processed their data as follows. Reads were retained only if an exact TCR constant sequence was present, and the retained reads were trimmed to 150 nt and grouped according to their 12-nt molecular barcodes. Within each barcode group, reads were sub-clustered at a 15% Levenshtein threshold, and quality-weighted consensus sequences were built per RNA molecule. Non-functional sequences were filtered out, along with any lower-count sequence sitting one edit away from another sequence. Barcode sub-clusters with fewer than 20% of the maximum read count were removed, based on fitting two negative binomial distributions. The public reads were reanalyzed by TCRdb: fastp trimming at Q25, MiXCR alignment, in-frame beta chains only. CDR3 protein sequences are deduplicated, and each keeps its most common genes and DNA. These V and J calls originate from TCRdb's pipeline instead of the authors' own analysis. The sample table lists 85,000 to 100,000 distinct CDR3 sequences, over 20% of them with a count of one. 0.8% to 1.2% of the sample goes to the ten largest clones.

Here is what the overall study found, with its caveats: When barcode sub-clustering was not used, chimeric consensus sequences inflated TCR diversity, with chimeras reaching as high as 47%. Identical TCR molecules sharing a barcode could cause highly expanded clone sizes to be underestimated. The naive libraries included spiked-in Jurkat TCR RNA (about ten copies' worth), and this Jurkat TCR RNA is not part of the donor repertoire. Clones above 20 RNA copies held over 97% of molecules in CMV-specific effector cells but under 1% in naive cells. Spiked-in Jurkat TCR RNA equal to a single cell's worth was reported to be detectable even within 1,200,000 naive CD8 T cells. Modeling indicated about three TCR RNA copies recovered per cell, compared with about ten by digital PCR, which implies a capture efficiency of 25% to 35%.

Libraries of naive CD8 T cells were generated from roughly 20,000 to 1,000,000 sorted cells, with 10%, 30% or 50% of the purified RNA used. Naive CD8 T cells were FACS-sorted as CD8+CD4-CCR7+CD45RA+ on a BD FACSAria II into RLT Plus buffer. Detection sensitivity was tested by spiking Jurkat RNA equal to some 11 TCR copies' worth into samples containing about 20,000-1,100,000 naive CD8 T cells. CD8 T cells were enriched using RosetteSep CD8+ T Cell Enrichment Cocktail and Ficoll-Paque, and the enriched cells then underwent ACK red cell lysis. This clonotype showed up just a few times. It lacks a known antigen. Base quality data are lacking; no much larger clone is found one base away. CDR1 and CDR2 are read off the germline V gene as SGHRS and YFSETQ. The germline V and J ends show losses of 3 bases and 4 bases respectively, and no gene match explains 7 bases of the junction. From the cysteine up to the phenylalanine, the CDR3 has a length of 15 residues. Only the CDR3 part of the read is kept: 45 bases, read in frame from the first base.

This sequence originates from a human donor in good health. Some libraries in this study had Jurkat cell RNA spiked in. Here the chain combines TRBV5-1 and TRBJ2-1, with 7 bases matching TRBD1. Source material: naive CD8+ T cells from blood, with Jurkat cell RNA spiked in. The cell subset or site label, as the study defines it: FACS-sorted CD8+CD4-CCR7+CD45RA+ naive T cells. The sequence in DNA is TGCGCCAGCAGCTGGACAGGTGTGGGATACAATGAGCAGTTCTTC. This codes for CASSWTGVGYNEQFF.